The 18 T cell receptor beta chains below all came from one sample that was sequenced in a study of cytomegalovirus exposure and HLA in healthy donors. Use of 60 Vbeta and 13 Jbeta primers characterized the PCR. The method was immunoSEQ multiplex PCR; TCRdb's version includes in-frame clones alone and lacks a portion of them. There are about 130,000 clones in the sample; about 74% occur only once, and 5.5% to 8.5% lies in the top ten. The sample taken for sequencing was PBMCs. These receptors were collected from a man in his forties or fifties in good health and CMV-seropositive.

The chain has TRBV7-7 and TRBJ2-2; 10 bases align to TRBD1. The CDR3 extends over 15 amino acids. The germline gives CDR1 SSHAT, CDR2 FNYEAQ (reference sequence). V trimming: 5 bases; J trimming: 6 bases; junction bases outside the gene matches: 6. The CDR3 loop reads CASSPGTGAAGELFF. The DNA for the CDR3 is TGTGCCAGCAGCCCAGGGACAGGGGCCGCCGGGGAGCTGTTTTTT.

The chain uses TRBV5-6 and TRBJ1-4; D gene unclear. Germline V CDR1 and CDR2: SGHDT, YYEEEE. The CDR3 has 15 residues. Trimming removed 2 bases from V and 3 bases from J, with 11 bases in between. The CDR3 DNA is TGTGCCAGCAGCTTAGGCTTAGCATCTAATGAAAAACTGTTTTTT. It specifies CASSLGLASNEKLFF. Using reference TRBV5-6 and TRBJ1-4 for the parts outside the CDR3, the full variable domain is DAGVTQSPTHLIKTRGQQVTLRCSPKSGHDTVSWYQQALGQGPQFIFQYYEEEERQRGNFPDRFSGHQFPNYSSELNVNALLLGDSALYLCASSLGLASNEKLFFGSGTQLSVL.

A note on this clone: Sequence at one end of the junction differs from germline and may be a read error. J is TRBJ1-2 and V is TRBV4-2; maybe TRBD1 (5 bases). CDR1 and CDR2 from the germline V gene are LGHNA and YNFKEQ. The CDR3 is 17 amino acids. CDR3 sequence reads: CAGSQSTPGLGLDGYTF. The CDR3, as DNA: TGTGCCGGCAGCCAATCGACCCCAGGGTTGGGTCTAGATGGCTACACCTTC.

This chain links TRBV6-4 with TRBJ2-2; TRBD1 agrees at 11 bases. Germline assignment: CDR1 MRHNA and CDR2 SNTAGT. The CDR3 loop spans 15 amino acids. V was pared by 3 bases and J by 4 bases, with 1 base of the junction left unmatched. CDR3 sequence: CASSEGTGGTGELFF. For the CDR3, the DNA is TGTGCCAGCAGTGAGGGGACAGGGGGCACCGGGGAGCTGTTTTTT.

This clone appeared a few times. The chain carries TRBV29-1 and TRBJ1-1, with D unresolved. CDR3 size: 13 residues. The V end lost 4 bases, the J end lost 0 bases, and 9 bases lay between the germline ends. Germline CDR1 SQVTM, CDR2 ANQGSEA. The CDR3 DNA reads TGCAGCGTTGTAGGGAGTATGAACACTGAAGCTTTCTTT. Protein: CSVVGSMNTEAFF.

The chain has TRBV7-9 and TRBJ1-6; weak D call: TRBD1 (5 bases). The CDR3 covers 15 residues. Germline V lookup: CDR1 SEHNR, CDR2 FQNEAQ (reference sequence). V lost 3 bases to trimming and J lost 7 bases, with 13 bases between them. The CDR3: CASSLGGTGNSPLHF. DNA of the CDR3: TGTGCCAGCAGCTTGGGCGGGACGGGAAATTCACCCCTCCACTTT.

The chain uses TRBV7-2 and TRBJ2-7; 8 bases align to TRBD2. Germline V gene sequence: CDR1 SGHTA, CDR2 FQGNSA. CDR3 length equals 13 residues. The V gene end was trimmed by 5 bases and the J gene end by 6 bases; junction bases not matched to a gene: 6. In DNA, the CDR3 is TGTGCCAGCAGCACGCCCGGGGGGGGCGAGCAGTACTTC. The encoded protein is CASSTPGGGEQYF.

The V and J genes are TRBV10-2 and TRBJ1-2; 7 bases align to TRBD1. After removal of 6 bases from V and 4 bases from J, the junction contained 5 bases not matched to a gene. This CDR3 has 13 residues. Germline V lookup: CDR1 WSHSY, CDR2 SAAADI. The CDR3 sequence: CASRPPGGYGYTF. CDR3 bases: TGCGCCAGCAGACCTCCAGGGGGCTATGGCTACACCTTC.

The chain has TRBV27 and TRBJ2-5; 7 bases map to TRBD1. The CDR3 is made up of 13 amino acids. Trimming removed 10 bases from V and 4 bases from J; junction bases left unmatched: 9. Looked up from germline, CDR1 is MNHEY and CDR2 is SMNVEV (reference sequence). CDR3 amino acids: CATRQGTVETQYF. CDR3 in DNA: TGTGCCACCCGACAGGGAACGGTAGAGACCCAGTACTTC.

The chain carries TRBV4-2 and TRBJ2-3; D possibly corresponds to TRBD2 (5 bases). Per the germline V gene, CDR1 is LGHNA and CDR2 is YNFKEQ. This CDR3 comprises 14 residues. The V end was cut by 0 bases, the J end by 6 bases, with 10 bases between. CDR3 in DNA: TGTGCCAGCAGCCAAGATCCCCGGGGTGATACGCAGTATTTT. Translation gives CASSQDPRGDTQYF.

This chain uses TRBV9 with TRBJ2-5, with a weak D call TRBD2 (5 bases). V was trimmed by 0 bases and J by 2 bases, leaving 8 bases between them. Germline V gene lookup returns CDR1 SGDLS and CDR2 YYNGEE. CDR3 length: 14 amino acids. The CDR3 spells CASSVAGIQETQYF. The DNA of the CDR3 is TGTGCCAGCAGCGTAGCGGGGATTCAAGAGACCCAGTACTTC. The full variable domain, completed using reference TRBV9 and TRBJ2-5, is DSGVTQTPKHLITATGQRVTLRCSPRSGDLSVYWYQQSLDQGLQFLIQYYNGEERAKGNILERFSAQQFPDLHSELNLSSLELGDSALYFCASSVAGIQETQYFGPGTRLLVL.

This clone occurred a few times. This chain joins TRBV28 and TRBJ1-6, with 10 bases aligning to TRBD1. J gave up 7 bases and V 6 bases, and 6 bases lay outside the gene matches. In germline, CDR1 is MDHEN, CDR2 SYDVKM. The CDR3 is made up of 15 amino acids. This chain's CDR3 is CASRYRGQGNSPLHF. The CDR3 nucleotides are TGTGCCAGCAGATATAGGGGACAGGGGAATTCACCCCTCCACTTT.

The chain joins TRBV19 to TRBJ2-1; 9 positions agree with TRBD2. The V gene's germline CDR1 is LNHDA and CDR2 SQIVND (reference sequence). V shed 5 bases, J shed 4 bases, and the junction held 9 bases outside the gene matches. CDR3 length: 16 amino acids. The CDR3 here is CASSSRASGNYNEQFF. CDR3 nucleotides: TGTGCCAGTAGTTCTCGGGCTAGCGGGAATTACAATGAGCAGTTCTTC.

The chain joins TRBV30 to TRBJ1-2, with D perhaps matching TRBD1 (5 bases). The CDR3 has 13 residues. Per the germline V gene, CDR1 is GTSNPN and CDR2 is SVGIG (reference sequence). Trimming pared 3 bases from V and 3 bases from J, leaving 11 bases between. The CDR3: CAWSAGGDYGYTF. The CDR3 coding sequence is TGTGCCTGGAGCGCCGGAGGGGACTATGGCTACACCTTC.

J is TRBJ1-6 and V is TRBV2; 9 nucleotides match TRBD1. The ends lost 6 bases at V and 5 bases at J; junction bases unmatched: 8. This CDR3 is built from 16 residues. CDR1 and CDR2 from the germline V gene are SNHLY and FYNNEI. CDR3 region: CASRIRQGDNNSPLHF. For the CDR3, the DNA is TGTGCCAGCAGGATAAGACAGGGGGATAATAATTCACCCCTCCACTTT. The whole variable domain, filled in from reference TRBV2 and TRBJ1-6, reads EPEVTQTPSHQVTQMGQEVILRCVPISNHLYFYWYRQILGQKVEFLVSFYNNEISEKSEIFDDQFSVERPDGSNFTLKIRSTKLEDSAMYFCASRIRQGDNNSPLHFGNGTRLTVT.

The chain recombines TRBV2 with TRBJ1-6, with D possibly matching TRBD1 (5 bases). V was trimmed by 8 bases and J by 9 bases, leaving 17 bases between them. CDR3 length: 14 amino acids. Germline CDR1 reads SNHLY; CDR2 reads FYNNEI. The CDR3 protein is CASLGTGGGSPLHF. As DNA, the CDR3 is TGTGCCAGCCTAGGGACGGGAGGAGGTTCACCCCTCCACTTT.

Only a few counts were recorded for this clone. The rearrangement uses TRBV9 and TRBJ2-3; D is ambiguous. Trimming shortened V by 4 bases and J by 4 bases, and 13 bases separated the two germline ends. The CDR3 extends over 14 amino acids. Germline CDR1 SGDLS, CDR2 YYNGEE. CDR3 amino acids: CASSSNTVADTQYF. CDR3 nucleotides: TGTGCCAGCAGCTCAAACACCGTTGCAGATACGCAGTATTTT.

This clone has just one count. The chain is built from TRBV7-6 and TRBJ2-2, with D hard to call. The CDR3 length is 14 residues. Germline values: CDR1 SGHVS, CDR2 FNYEAQ. V was shortened by 11 bases and J by 1 base, with 14 bases between the two germline ends. CDR3 sequence reads: CAVARVVNTGELFF. The CDR3 DNA reads TGTGCCGTAGCCCGGGTGGTGAACACCGGGGAGCTGTTTTTT. The variable domain in full, completed from reference TRBV7-6 and TRBJ2-2, reads GAGVSQSPRYKVTKRGQDVALRCDPISGHVSLYWYRQALGQGPEFLTYFNYEAQQDKSGLPNDRFSAERPEGSISTLTIQRTEQRDSAMYRCAVARVVNTGELFFGEGSRLTVL.